These T cell receptor beta chains were read from a single sample in a study of shared clonotypes between healthy human individuals. Assay used: immunoSEQ multiplex PCR; TCRdb lists only in-frame clones, some missing. The sample lists 2 million or so clones, 95% seen once, with more than 0.1% in the top ten. Sequenced sample: naive CD4+ T cells sorted from blood. The receptors come from a man younger than 35 in good health. Both conserved end residues are part of each CDR3. Fields, in order: clone size, V gene, D gene, J gene, CDR3 length, CDR3 DNA, CDR3 protein. A D gene is named only where the DNA matches it firmly. Some rows mark clone size as missing; the rest say once, few, many or name a class of expanded clone.

.	TRBV11-2	.	TRBJ1-2	12	TGTGCCAGCAGTAACACAGGGTTTGGCTACACCTTC	CASSNTGFGYTF
.	TRBV28	.	TRBJ2-5	15	TGTGCCAGCAGTGACATGGGGAGGGGGCAAGAGACCCAGTACTTC	CASSDMGRGQETQYF
.	TRBV18	.	TRBJ2-5	12	TGTGCCAGCTCACCTTATCAAGAGACCCAGTACTTC	CASSPYQETQYF
.	TRBV2	.	TRBJ2-7	13	TGTGCCAGCAGCCCACTGGGAGATTACGAGCAGTACTTC	CASSPLGDYEQYF
.	TRBV19	.	TRBJ2-7	13	TGTGCCAGTAGTATTGGAGCGAGCTACGAGCAGTACTTC	CASSIGASYEQYF
.	TRBV13	.	TRBJ2-1	19	TGTGCCAGCAGCTCCGTTAGCCGGGAGAGAACATGGAACTACAATGAGCAGTTCTTC	CASSSVSRERTWNYNEQFF
once	TRBV29-1	.	TRBJ1-1	12	TGCAGTCACCGGGACGGGAACACTGAAGCTTTCTTT	CSHRDGNTEAFF
.	TRBV25-1	.	TRBJ2-3	13	TGTGCCAGCAGTGAAGGGAGTCCAGATACGCAGTATTTT	CASSEGSPDTQYF
.	TRBV15	.	TRBJ1-6	16	TGTGCCACCAGCAGAGAAGGTGGCTCCTATAATTCACCCCTCCACTTT	CATSREGGSYNSPLHF
once	TRBV18	.	TRBJ2-3	17	TGTGCCAGCTCACCACCTTATGAGGGGCTAAGCACAGATACGCAGTATTTT	CASSPPYEGLSTDTQYF
.	TRBV19	.	TRBJ2-5	15	TGTGCCAGTAGTATAGAGGGGAACAGGCAAGAGACCCAGTACTTC	CASSIEGNRQETQYF
.	TRBV6-5	TRBD1	TRBJ2-7	15	TGTGCCAGCAGTCTCAGGGGGTCGCAGCAGCGCGAGCAGTACTTC	CASSLRGSQQREQYF